The 14 T cell receptor beta chains presented below share a single source sample, sequenced in a study of CD8+ T cells in alopecia areata. Treatment described: oral pan-JAK inhibitor, 5-10 mg twice daily. The sequencing template was cDNA reverse transcribed from extracted RNA. Here immunoSEQ multiplex PCR was the method, and the copy in TCRdb shows in-frame clones only, minus some. The data hold about 110,000 clones, with around three fifths observed a single time. The source material was CD4+ T cells sorted from blood, sampled at week 24, from a patient treated with tofacitinib. Receptors originate from a human donor with alopecia areata.

The genes are TRBV5-4 and TRBJ2-2, with TRBD2 identical over 7 bases. V was pared by 4 bases and J by 5 bases, with 8 bases of the junction left unmatched. This CDR3 has 15 amino acids. CDR1 SGHNT and CDR2 YYREEE come from the germline V gene (reference sequence). CDR3 sequence (DNA): TGTGCCAGCAGCCTCGGGACTACCCGAACCGGGGAGCTGTTTTTT. This encodes CASSLGTTRTGELFF.

J is TRBJ2-7 and V is TRBV7-9; D is possibly TRBD2 (5 bases). V was clipped by 2 bases and J by 7 bases, with 15 bases between them. The CDR3 runs 14 residues. Germline CDR1 SEHNR, CDR2 FQNEAQ (reference sequence). The CDR3 loop reads CASSLSPRTGEQYF. CDR3 nucleotide sequence: TGTGCCAGCAGCTTAAGTCCACGAACGGGAGAGCAGTACTTC.

V usage is TRBV30 and J usage is TRBJ2-3; D may be TRBD2 (7 bases). CDR1 and CDR2 (germline): GTSNPN, SVGIG (reference sequence). V shed 0 bases and J shed 1 base, with 23 bases lying between them. The CDR3 totals 19 residues. The CDR3 nucleotides are TGTGCCTGGAGTGTCACTATATTTCGGCGGGGGCAACGCACAGATACGCAGTATTTT. The encoded protein is CAWSVTIFRRGQRTDTQYF.

The rearrangement links TRBV5-1 to TRBJ2-2, with 8 bases fitting TRBD2. This CDR3 is 16 amino acids long. CDR1 and CDR2 from the germline V gene are SGHRS and YFSETQ. With 4 bases clipped from V and 0 bases from J, the junction kept 5 bases outside the gene matches. CDR3 sequence (DNA): TGCGCCAGCAGCAGTCTAGCGGGTGCGAACACCGGGGAGCTGTTTTTT. Amino acid sequence: CASSSLAGANTGELFF.

The chain employs TRBV29-1 and TRBJ2-5; D not certain. Germline V gene sequence: CDR1 SQVTM, CDR2 ANQGSEA. The CDR3 has 13 residues. The V and J ends lost 1 base and 2 bases respectively, with 8 bases between them. Here the CDR3 reads CSVEGRLQETQYF. As DNA, the CDR3 is TGCAGCGTTGAAGGCAGGCTTCAAGAGACCCAGTACTTC.

Only a few counts were recorded for this clone. The V and J genes are TRBV6-1 and TRBJ2-3; maybe TRBD2 (5 bases). Trimming pared 3 bases from V and 8 bases from J, leaving 15 bases between. The CDR3 is made up of 14 amino acids. Germline V gives CDR1 MNHNS, CDR2 SASEGT. CDR3 DNA sequence: TGTGCCAGCAGTGAGGAGGCGAGGGCACGTACGCAGTATTTT. This codes for CASSEEARARTQYF.

V gene TRBV6-5 combines with J gene TRBJ2-1; D not certain. Germline loops: CDR1 MNHEY, CDR2 SVGAGI. V was pared by 5 bases and J by 6 bases, with 8 bases between. The CDR3 spans 12 residues. The CDR3 DNA reads TGTGCCAGCAGTCCGACTTTCAATGAGCAGTTCTTC. Amino acids: CASSPTFNEQFF.

With regard to this clone: Other DNA sequences in the sample encode the same CDR3. The chain joins TRBV30 to TRBJ2-1; no reliable D call. The germline V gene encodes CDR1 GTSNPN and CDR2 SVGIG (reference sequence). This CDR3 has 10 residues. V was clipped by 0 bases and J by 6 bases, with 0 bases between them. The CDR3 sequence is CAWSVNEQFF. Written as DNA, the CDR3 is TGTGCCTGGAGTGTCAATGAGCAGTTCTTC.

This clone was seen a few times. Within the sample, other DNA sequences also encode this same CDR3. The chain is built from TRBV29-1 and TRBJ2-2; 9 nucleotides align to TRBD1. V lost 6 bases and J lost 4; bases outside the gene matches: 0. In germline, CDR1 is SQVTM, CDR2 ANQGSEA. The CDR3 loop spans 12 amino acids. CDR3 DNA sequence: TGCAGCGTGGGACAGGGCACCGGGGAGCTGTTTTTT. It yields the protein CSVGQGTGELFF.

This clone was observed a handful of times. The chain couples TRBV6-5 to TRBJ1-6, with D possibly being TRBD1 (5 bases). The CDR3 contains 14 residues. The germline gives CDR1 MNHEY, CDR2 SVGAGI. Deletions cut 5 bases from V and 5 bases from J, with 10 bases between. The CDR3 DNA reads TGTGCCAGCAGTCCGGGACGGGATAATTCACCCCTCCACTTT. The encoded protein is CASSPGRDNSPLHF.

The chain uses TRBV19 and TRBJ1-2; no firm D call. CDR3 length: 14 amino acids. Germline CDR1 is LNHDA and CDR2 is SQIVND (reference sequence). The V end lost 7 bases, the J end lost 4 bases, and 16 bases lay between the germline ends. The CDR3 here is CASKGGKSAYGYTF. The CDR3 nucleotides read TGTGCCAGTAAAGGAGGGAAGAGTGCCTATGGCTACACCTTC. Full variable domain (outside the CDR3, taken from reference TRBV19 and TRBJ1-2): DGGITQSPKYLFRKEGQNVTLSCEQNLNHDAMYWYRQDPGQGLRLIYYSQIVNDFQKGDIAEGYSVSREKKESFPLTVTSAQKNPTAFYLCASKGGKSAYGYTFGSGTRLTVV.

The V and J genes are TRBV30 and TRBJ2-3, with TRBD2 identical over 11 bases. The CDR3 is made up of 14 amino acids. From germline, CDR1 is GTSNPN and CDR2 SVGIG (reference sequence). V lost 5 bases, J lost 0 bases, and 1 base stayed unmatched. Written as DNA, the CDR3 is TGTGCCTGGGGGACTAGCGGAAGCACAGATACGCAGTATTTT. Its protein is CAWGTSGSTDTQYF.

V and J are TRBV27 and TRBJ1-1; 8 bases map to TRBD1. The CDR3 extends over 15 amino acids. The germline gives CDR1 MNHEY, CDR2 SMNVEV (reference sequence). V trimming: 5 bases; J trimming: 11 bases; junction bases outside the gene matches: 16. The CDR3 nucleotides read TGTGCCAGCAGTCCAGGACAGGGAAGGTATCCCGAGGCTTTCTTT. Translating it yields CASSPGQGRYPEAFF.

This chain uses TRBV2 with TRBJ1-2; D remains unclear. The CDR3 runs to 12 residues. The V and J ends lost 2 bases and 1 base respectively, with 2 bases between them. Germline lookup yields CDR1 SNHLY and CDR2 FYNNEI. The CDR3 DNA is TGTGCCAGCAGTGAAAATAACTATGGCTACACCTTC. Its protein is CASSENNYGYTF.